The source of this T cell receptor (beta chain) is a study of T cell responses to AZD1222 COVID-19 vaccine. The table came from immunoSEQ multiplex PCR; TCRdb's copy has only in-frame clones and leaves some out. This table has under 95,000 clones, about nine tenths appearing once. The study pooled second doses at about 4 or about 12 weeks. The CDR3 runs to 16 residues. CDR1 and CDR2 (germline): MNHNY, SVGAGI (reference sequence). V lost 0 bases and J lost 6; bases outside the gene matches: 7. Remarks on this clone: What it recognizes is unknown.

Findings of the study overall: Clonal diversity was possibly underestimated; the donors were predominantly white British and more often female.

The starting material was peripheral blood, obtained 28 days after the second AZD1222 dose. The clonotype originates from an adult who received the AZD1222 COVID-19 vaccine. J is TRBJ2-1 and V is TRBV6-6, with 8 positions matching TRBD2. CDR3 nucleotide sequence: TGTGCCAGCAGTTACTCGCCCAGCGGGAGAGGCAATGAGCAGTTCTTC. Translated, it gives CASSYSPSGRGNEQFF.